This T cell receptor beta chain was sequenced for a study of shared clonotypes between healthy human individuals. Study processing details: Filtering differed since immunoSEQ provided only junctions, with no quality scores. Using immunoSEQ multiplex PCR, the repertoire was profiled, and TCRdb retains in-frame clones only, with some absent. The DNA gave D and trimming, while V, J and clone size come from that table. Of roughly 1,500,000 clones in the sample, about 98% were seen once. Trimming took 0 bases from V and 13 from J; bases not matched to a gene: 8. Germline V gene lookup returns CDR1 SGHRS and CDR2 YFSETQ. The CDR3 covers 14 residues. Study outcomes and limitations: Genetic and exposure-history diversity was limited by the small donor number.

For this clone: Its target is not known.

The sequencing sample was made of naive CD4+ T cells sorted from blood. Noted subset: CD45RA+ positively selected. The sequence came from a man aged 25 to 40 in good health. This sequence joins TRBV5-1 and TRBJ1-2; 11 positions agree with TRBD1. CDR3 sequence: CASSLGPGQGVLTF. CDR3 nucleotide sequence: TGCGCCAGCAGCTTGGGGCCGGGACAGGGGGTACTCACCTTC.